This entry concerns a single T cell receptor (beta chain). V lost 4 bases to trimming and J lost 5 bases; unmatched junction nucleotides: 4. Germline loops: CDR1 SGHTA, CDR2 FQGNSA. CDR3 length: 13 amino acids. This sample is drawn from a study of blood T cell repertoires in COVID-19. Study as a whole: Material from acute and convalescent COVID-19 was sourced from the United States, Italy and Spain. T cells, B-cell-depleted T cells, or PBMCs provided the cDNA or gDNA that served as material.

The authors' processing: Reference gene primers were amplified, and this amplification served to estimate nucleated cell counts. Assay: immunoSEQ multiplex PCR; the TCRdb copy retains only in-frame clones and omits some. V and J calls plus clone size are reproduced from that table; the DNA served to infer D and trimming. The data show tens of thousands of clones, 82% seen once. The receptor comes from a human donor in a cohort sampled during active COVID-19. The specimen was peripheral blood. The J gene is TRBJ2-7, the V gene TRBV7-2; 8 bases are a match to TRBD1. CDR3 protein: CASSSTGGNEQYV. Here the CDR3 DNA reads TGTGCCAGCAGCTCCACAGGGGGTAACGAGCAGTACGTC.